These T cell receptor beta chains were read from a single sample in a study of cytomegalovirus exposure and HLA in healthy donors. Here immunoSEQ multiplex PCR was the method, and the copy in TCRdb shows in-frame clones only, minus some. Among 100,000 to 150,000 clones listed, approximately 80% were seen once. The source material was PBMCs. These receptors were collected from a girl aged 2-10 years in good health and CMV-seronegative. The CDR3 runs from the conserved cysteine through the conserved F or W. The order of the fields is J gene, D gene, clone size, V gene, CDR3 protein, CDR3 DNA. D genes are given only for firm matches. A clone size is listed for some rows: how often the clone was seen (once, few, many), or a class if it is expanded.

j_gene: TRBJ2-2; d_gene: -; abundance: -; v_gene: TRBV5-1; CDR3aa: CASRLDLTFTGELFF; CDR3nt: TGCGCCAGCAGGTTGGACTTAACCTTCACCGGGGAGCTGTTTTTT
j_gene: TRBJ2-1; d_gene: -; abundance: -; v_gene: TRBV9; CDR3aa: CASSVGLSGHDNEQFF; CDR3nt: TGTGCCAGCAGCGTAGGCCTGTCGGGACATGACAATGAGCAGTTCTTC
j_gene: TRBJ2-7; d_gene: TRBD1; abundance: -; v_gene: TRBV7-2; CDR3aa: CASSLVATGAREQYF; CDR3nt: TGTGCCAGCAGCTTGGTAGCCACAGGGGCCCGCGAGCAGTACTTC
j_gene: TRBJ1-4; d_gene: TRBD1; abundance: -; v_gene: TRBV7-2; CDR3aa: CASSPGQVGISEKLFF; CDR3nt: TGTGCCAGCAGCCCAGGACAGGTTGGGATTTCCGAAAAACTGTTTTTT
j_gene: TRBJ2-1; d_gene: -; abundance: once; v_gene: TRBV7-9; CDR3aa: CSSSFIGLSSYNEQFF; CDR3nt: TGTTCCAGCAGCTTTATTGGCCTCAGCTCCTACAATGAGCAGTTCTTC
j_gene: TRBJ2-1; d_gene: TRBD2; abundance: few; v_gene: TRBV7-9; CDR3aa: CASSPRGLAGGDEQFF; CDR3nt: TGTGCCAGCTCTCCAAGAGGACTAGCGGGAGGCGATGAGCAGTTCTTC
j_gene: TRBJ2-7; d_gene: -; abundance: -; v_gene: TRBV14; CDR3aa: CASSQYRAWEQYF; CDR3nt: TGTGCCAGCAGCCAATACAGGGCGTGGGAGCAGTACTTC
j_gene: TRBJ2-7; d_gene: TRBD2; abundance: -; v_gene: TRBV4-1; CDR3aa: CASSQMGLAGDGGYEQYF; CDR3nt: TGCGCCAGCAGCCAAATGGGACTAGCGGGAGATGGGGGCTACGAGCAGTACTTC
j_gene: TRBJ2-1; d_gene: TRBD2; abundance: -; v_gene: TRBV6-5; CDR3aa: CASSYSPSGYNEQFF; CDR3nt: TGTGCCAGCAGTTACTCTCCTAGCGGGTACAATGAGCAGTTCTTC
j_gene: TRBJ2-7; d_gene: TRBD2; abundance: -; v_gene: TRBV5-7; CDR3aa: CASSLMTSPSSYEQYF; CDR3nt: TGTGCCAGCAGCTTGATGACTAGCCCTAGCTCCTACGAGCAGTACTTC
j_gene: TRBJ2-7; d_gene: TRBD2; abundance: -; v_gene: TRBV2; CDR3aa: CASRPGGLAAYEQYF; CDR3nt: TGTGCCAGCAGACCCGGGGGACTAGCGGCCTACGAGCAGTACTTC